This entry lists 27 T cell receptor beta chains sequenced from one sample in a study of T cells in Graves' hyperthyroidism and ophthalmopathy. Amplified regions were TCR beta CDR3 sequences from RNA transcripts. HTBI primers were employed in a first-round RT-PCR of the TCR CDR3. TCRdb processed the multiplex PCR reads anew with MiXCR; each CDR3 protein has one entry. The top ten hold 11% to 15% of the sample, which has 500,000 to 650,000 distinct CDR3 sequences, 12% to 15% seen once. The sequenced sample consisted of blood. These receptors all stem from a woman aged 40 to 50 with Graves' hyperthyroidism.

In this sample, this clonotype turned up a few times. V gene TRBV5-1 combines with J gene TRBJ2-7, with 8 bases identical to TRBD1. After removal of 1 base from V and 4 bases from J, the junction contained 10 bases not matched to a gene. The CDR3 has 16 residues. In germline, CDR1 is SGHRS, CDR2 YFSETQ. CDR3 sequence (DNA): TGCGCCAGCAGCTTGTGGGAAGGGCGACAGGGGTACGAGCAGTACTTC. Translation gives CASSLWEGRQGYEQYF.

The genes are TRBV30 and TRBJ1-5; no definite D call. The CDR3 is 14 residues long. Germline CDR1 is GTSNPN and CDR2 is SVGIG (reference sequence). The V gene lost 1 base and the J gene lost 6 bases, with 13 bases spanning the gap. The CDR3 DNA follows: TGTGCCTGGAGTGAAAACGGGGTAAGTCAGCCCCAGCATTTT. Translated, it gives CAWSENGVSQPQHF.

Of note for this clonotype: This may be a read error, as it is one base from a much larger clone. The conserved closing phenylalanine or tryptophan is absent in this CDR3, likely reflecting a read error. The rearrangement links TRBV2 to TRBJ2-2; D gene uncertain. CDR3 length equals 12 residues. Germline loops: CDR1 SNHLY, CDR2 FYNNEI. The CDR3 sequence: CSGLANTGELFL. In nucleotides, the CDR3 is TGTTCAGGTCTCGCGAACACCGGGGAGCTGTTTCTT.

In the case of this clonotype: At one boundary the junction diverges from the germline segment, which might be a read error. The chain carries TRBV2 and TRBJ1-2, with unresolved D. The CDR3 has 14 amino acids. CDR1 and CDR2 (germline): SNHLY, FYNNEI. The chain's CDR3 is CASSLMSPSNGYIF. The CDR3 DNA reads as TGTGCCAGCAGCCTAATGAGCCCATCAAACGGCTACATCTTC.

This clonotype was recorded many times. This chain uses TRBV5-1 with TRBJ2-1, with 10 positions matching TRBD2. CDR3 length equals 15 residues. Trimming cost V 3 bases and J 4 bases; bases outside gene matches: 4. Germline V gene lookup returns CDR1 SGHRS and CDR2 YFSETQ. CDR3 sequence (DNA): TGCGCCAGCAGCTACACTAGCGGGAATTACAATGAGCAGTTCTTC. Residues: CASSYTSGNYNEQFF.

This rearrangement joins TRBV11-3 to TRBJ2-2; TRBD1 is a possible D gene (6 bases). V lost 1 base and J lost 2, with 11 bases in between. CDR3 length equals 16 residues. Germline V gene lookup returns CDR1 SGHNT and CDR2 YENEEA. CDR3 region: CASSLVSRGNTGELFF. As DNA, the CDR3 is TGTGCCAGCAGCTTAGTGTCCAGGGGAAACACCGGGGAGCTGTTTTTT.

This clonotype was found many times. The chain employs TRBV12-3 or TRBV12-4 and TRBJ1-4, with TRBD1 matching over 9 bases. There are 17 residues in the CDR3. The junction had 7 bases not matched to a gene; V was cut back by 5 bases and J by 0 bases. The CDR3 loop is CASSKRTGDPTNEKLFF. CDR3 in DNA: TGTGCCAGCAGTAAGAGGACAGGGGATCCAACTAATGAAAAACTGTTTTTT.

This clonotype was found a few times. The chain combines TRBV5-5 with TRBJ2-7, with 9 nucleotides matching TRBD1. Germline-derived CDR1 and CDR2 are SGHKS and YYEKEE (reference sequence). J was trimmed by 5 bases and V by 0 bases; bases with no gene match: 9. This CDR3 has 16 residues. The CDR3 DNA sequence: TGTGCCAGCAGCTTGGCGTTTGGGACAGGGTTCGACGAGCAGTACTTC. Amino acid sequence: CASSLAFGTGFDEQYF. The variable domain in full, completed from reference TRBV5-5 and TRBJ2-7, reads DAGVTQSPTHLIKTRGQQVTLRCSPISGHKSVSWYQQVLGQGPQFIFQYYEKEERGRGNFPDRFSARQFPNYSSELNVNALLLGDSALYLCASSLAFGTGFDEQYFGPGTRLTVT.

This clonotype was seen repeatedly, ten times or more. CDR3 in DNA: TGCGCCAGCAGCCAAGATGCGCAGGGTGCCCGTCAAGAGACCCAGTACTTC. Protein sequence: CASSQDAQGARQETQYF. This sequence joins TRBV4-1 and TRBJ2-5; D is perhaps TRBD1 (5 bases). V was pared by 0 bases and J by 2 bases, with 16 bases between. The CDR3 extends over 17 amino acids. Germline V lookup: CDR1 MGHRA, CDR2 YSYEKL.

This clonotype was seen only a few times. The rearrangement uses TRBV19 and TRBJ1-6; TRBD1 matches at 7 bases. Per germline, CDR1 LNHDA and CDR2 SQIVND (reference sequence). V lost 6 bases to trimming and J lost 9 bases; unmatched junction nucleotides: 8. The CDR3 is 14 amino acids. In DNA form, the CDR3 reads TGTGCCAGTAGCTCACAGGGGAGAACTTCACCCCTCCACTTT. As protein: CASSSQGRTSPLHF.

Details on this clonotype: A read error may explain this, as a much larger clone is one base away. J is TRBJ2-1 and V is TRBV5-5, with a tentative D call TRBD2 (6 bases). The CDR3 runs 13 residues. Germline V lookup: CDR1 SGHKS, CDR2 YYEKEE (reference sequence). The CDR3 reads CASSIRTSNEQSF. The CDR3 nucleotides are TGTGCCAGCAGCATACGTACTAGCAATGAGCAGTCCTTC.

This clonotype turned up a few times. This chain joins TRBV4-1 and TRBJ2-3; 13 nucleotides align to TRBD2. The germline V gene encodes CDR1 MGHRA and CDR2 YSYEKL. Losses at the gene ends were 4 bases for V and 2 bases for J; bases not matched to a gene: 6. There are 17 residues in the CDR3. The CDR3 reads CASSRGLAGPLTDTQYF. As DNA, the CDR3 is TGCGCCAGCAGCCGGGGACTAGCGGGGCCTCTCACAGATACGCAGTATTTT.

This clonotype was observed a few times. The rearrangement links TRBV7-9 to TRBJ1-3; no reliable D call. V was cut by 0 bases and J by 0 bases, with 9 bases left in between. This CDR3 comprises 16 residues. Germline V gives CDR1 SEHNR, CDR2 FQNEAQ (reference sequence). This CDR3 is CASSLAPGGSGNTIYF. CDR3 nucleotide sequence: TGTGCCAGCAGCTTAGCGCCGGGAGGCTCTGGAAACACCATATATTTT.

The J gene is TRBJ2-3, the V gene TRBV24-1; D possibly corresponds to TRBD1 (5 bases). V was pared by 1 base and J by 1 base, with 14 bases between. Germline V gene sequence: CDR1 KGHDR, CDR2 SFDVKD. This CDR3 spans 17 amino acids. The CDR3 sequence: CATSDFKAGWGTDTQYF. Written as DNA, the CDR3 is TGTGCCACCAGTGATTTTAAGGCAGGGTGGGGCACAGATACGCAGTATTTT.

This clonotype was seen only a few times. The chain couples TRBV28 to TRBJ1-6, with 7 bases lining up with TRBD1. Germline V gene lookup returns CDR1 MDHEN and CDR2 SYDVKM. The CDR3 extends over 15 amino acids. V was clipped by 3 bases and J by 7 bases; unmatched bases: 6. CDR3 sequence reads: CASSFSGTVNSPLHF. DNA for the CDR3: TGTGCCAGCAGTTTCTCCGGGACAGTAAATTCACCCCTCCACTTT.

This clonotype appeared a few times. V and J are TRBV7-9 and TRBJ1-6, with a weak D call TRBD1 (5 bases). Germline values: CDR1 SEHNR, CDR2 FQNEAQ (reference sequence). The CDR3 has 13 amino acids. The ends were cut back, 1 base at V and 10 bases at J, with 8 bases in the middle. CDR3 sequence reads: CASSLGGGSPLHF. The CDR3 DNA reads TGTGCCAGCAGCTTAGGCGGGGGATCACCCCTCCACTTT.

The CDR3 DNA is TGTGCCAGTAGAGAAACGGGAGGTTTGAACAATGAGCAGTTCTTC. This translates into CASRETGGLNNEQFF. This chain uses TRBV19 with TRBJ2-1; 7 bases line up with TRBD2. V trimming: 6 bases; J trimming: 5 bases; junction bases outside the gene matches: 10. Germline values: CDR1 LNHDA, CDR2 SQIVND (reference sequence). The CDR3 totals 15 residues.

The sample holds a few counts of this clonotype. This sequence joins TRBV7-8 and TRBJ2-5, with D possibly being TRBD1 (6 bases). Germline V gene data show CDR1 as SGHVS and CDR2 as FQNEAQ. The CDR3 runs 13 residues. V was cut by 5 bases and J by 10 bases, with 17 bases left in between. The CDR3 DNA follows: TGTGCCAGCAGCCTGGTTGGTGGGGGCCACCAGTACTTC. Encoded protein: CASSLVGGGHQYF.

The sample holds many counts of this clonotype. CDR3 protein: CASSPPLQPGELFF. DNA of the CDR3: TGTGCCAGCTCACCACCTCTCCAGCCCGGGGAGCTGTTTTTT. The chain couples TRBV18 to TRBJ2-2, with D unclear. The V and J ends lost 0 bases and 6 bases respectively, with 8 bases between them. From germline, CDR1 is KGHSH and CDR2 LQKENI. This CDR3 region has 14 residues.

This clonotype was found many times. The V and J genes are TRBV28 and TRBJ2-7; D is unresolved. The V and J ends lost 6 bases and 0 bases respectively, with 12 bases between them. The CDR3 loop spans 14 amino acids. Germline loops: CDR1 MDHEN, CDR2 SYDVKM. Written as DNA, the CDR3 is TGTGCCAGCAGGAGTTCCGGTAGCTCCTACGAGCAGTACTTC. It yields the protein CASRSSGSSYEQYF.

This clonotype showed up just a few times. This chain links TRBV7-2 with TRBJ2-7; a possible D gene is TRBD2 (6 bases). Trimming removed 3 bases at V and 0 bases at J, with 9 bases between. The CDR3 contains 14 residues. The germline V gene has CDR1 SGHTA and CDR2 FQGNSA. The CDR3 spells CASSFSSDSYEQYF. As DNA, the CDR3 is TGTGCCAGCAGCTTCTCTAGCGACTCCTACGAGCAGTACTTC. The variable domain in full, with the rest retrieved from reference TRBV7-2 and TRBJ2-7, is GAGVSQSPSNKVTEKGKDVELRCDPISGHTALYWYRQSLGQGLEFLIYFQGNSAPDKSGLPSDRFSAERTGGSVSTLTIQRTQQEDSAVYLCASSFSSDSYEQYFGPGTRLTVT.

This clonotype has ten or more counts. This chain connects TRBV12-3 or TRBV12-4 to TRBJ2-3, with D tentatively TRBD1 (5 bases). This CDR3 is 14 amino acids long. V lost 8 bases and J lost 2, with 14 bases in between. CDR3 loop: CASRRQLTTDTQYF. CDR3 DNA: TGTGCCAGCCGGAGACAGTTAACCACAGATACGCAGTATTTT.

This clonotype was observed at least ten times. This chain joins TRBV20-1 and TRBJ1-5; D call uncertain. Trimming cost V 0 bases and J 7 bases, with 10 bases left between them. Germline lookup yields CDR1 DFQATT and CDR2 SNEGSKA (reference sequence). This CDR3 spans 13 amino acids. As DNA, the CDR3 is TGCAGTGCTAGAGATGAGGGAATCCAGCCCCAGCATTTT. It specifies CSARDEGIQPQHF.

The chain carries TRBV10-1 and TRBJ2-1; 7 positions agree with TRBD2. Unmatched junction bases numbered 6, after V lost 5 bases and J lost 2 bases. The CDR3 covers 15 residues. CDR1 is WNHNN, CDR2 SYGVQD, per germline (reference sequence). CDR3 sequence (DNA): TGCGCCAGCAGTAGCGGGATGAGTACCTACAATGAGCAGTTCTTC. Encoded protein: CASSSGMSTYNEQFF.

The gene calls are TRBV6-1 and TRBJ2-3, with D maybe TRBD2 (6 bases). Trimming took 4 bases from V and 0 from J, leaving 8 bases between them. CDR1 and CDR2 from the germline V gene are MNHNS and SASEGT. CDR3 length: 14 amino acids. In nucleotides, the CDR3 is TGTGCCAGCAGTGTGGAGGGAAGCACAGATACGCAGTATTTT. Protein product: CASSVEGSTDTQYF.

This clonotype was detected ten times or more. The V and J genes are TRBV3-1 and TRBJ2-7, with D perhaps matching TRBD2 (6 bases). The CDR3 contains 15 residues. Germline loops: CDR1 LGHDT, CDR2 YNNKEL (reference sequence). V was clipped by 0 bases and J by 3 bases, with 12 bases between them. CDR3 protein: CASSQELGGSYEQYF. The CDR3 bases are TGTGCCAGCAGCCAAGAGTTGGGGGGTAGCTACGAGCAGTACTTC.

The CDR3 nucleotides are TGCAGTGCTAGACGGACAGGGGGCGAGACCCAGTACTTC. This gives the protein CSARRTGGETQYF. The rearrangement uses TRBV20-1 and TRBJ2-5; 11 bases fit TRBD1. Losses at the gene ends were 2 bases for V and 5 bases for J; bases not matched to a gene: 1. CDR3 length: 13 amino acids. Germline V lookup: CDR1 DFQATT, CDR2 SNEGSKA (reference sequence).